One sample yielded the 18 T cell receptor beta chains listed below, sequenced in a study of identical twins. MiXCR was run by TCRdb on the 5' RACE reads, yielding one entry per CDR3 protein. The repertoire has nearly 900,000 distinct CDR3 sequences, 12% of them found once; the top ten carry around 1.5%. This sample also appeared in a second study, on yellow fever vaccine responses in identical twins.

Sequenced input: PBMCs. The receptors originated from a woman aged 18-29 years in good health.

The chain links TRBV10-3 to TRBJ2-3; 7 nucleotides align to TRBD2. The CDR3 sequence is 13 residues long. V was clipped by 7 bases and J by 1 base; unmatched bases: 2. Germline values: CDR1 ENHRY, CDR2 SYGVKD. The CDR3 DNA reads TGTGCCATCACCGGGAGGCGCACAGATACGCAGTATTTT. Translated, it gives CAITGRRTDTQYF.

This clonotype was seen at least ten times. The V and J genes are TRBV3-1 and TRBJ2-1; TRBD2 aligns across 12 bases. Germline assignment: CDR1 LGHDT and CDR2 YNNKEL (reference sequence). The CDR3 is made up of 16 amino acids. V was pared by 1 base and J by 10 bases, with 8 bases of the junction left unmatched. The CDR3 loop is CASSQVPSGGATEQFF. The CDR3 region has the DNA TGTGCCAGCAGCCAAGTCCCTAGCGGGGGGGCCACGGAGCAGTTCTTC.

This clonotype was picked up a small number of times. This CDR3 reads CASSYGTYANYGYTF. For the CDR3, the DNA is TGTGCCAGCAGTTACGGGACATACGCTAACTATGGCTACACCTTC. This chain uses TRBV12-3 or TRBV12-4 with TRBJ1-2; a weak D match, TRBD1 (6 bases). V lost 4 bases, J lost 0 bases, and 12 bases lay in between. This CDR3 contains 15 residues.

The sample holds a few counts of this clonotype. This chain joins TRBV29-1 and TRBJ2-5; TRBD1 agrees at 10 bases. J gave up 10 bases and V 7 bases, and 6 bases lay outside the gene matches. Germline CDR1 SQVTM, CDR2 ANQGSEA. There are 11 residues in the CDR3. CDR3 region: CSDRQGAIQYF. The DNA of the CDR3 is TGCAGCGATAGACAGGGGGCGATCCAGTACTTC.

V gene TRBV6-1 combines with J gene TRBJ1-2; D remains unclear. V gave up 1 base and J gave up 8 bases, with 23 bases separating them. This CDR3 is built from 17 residues. Germline V lookup: CDR1 MNHNS, CDR2 SASEGT. The CDR3 region has the DNA TGTGCCAGCAGTGAAGGCCTGTTGACCCCTTATTCGCTGGGCTACACCTTC. This gives the protein CASSEGLLTPYSLGYTF.

This clonotype has just a few counts. This rearrangement joins TRBV2 to TRBJ1-1; no reliable D call. Germline V gene lookup returns CDR1 SNHLY and CDR2 FYNNEI. The CDR3 is 16 residues long. V lost 0 bases and J 10 bases, leaving 21 bases between the germline ends. CDR3 residues: CASSEAPWTGPLGAFF. CDR3 nucleotide sequence: TGTGCCAGCAGTGAAGCTCCATGGACTGGGCCCTTGGGAGCTTTCTTT. The variable domain in full, with the rest retrieved from reference TRBV2 and TRBJ1-1, is EPEVTQTPSHQVTQMGQEVILRCVPISNHLYFYWYRQILGQKVEFLVSFYNNEISEKSEIFDDQFSVERPDGSNFTLKIRSTKLEDSAMYFCASSEAPWTGPLGAFFGQGTRLTVV.

The CDR3 sequence: CASSPTRPGAQETQYF. For the CDR3, the DNA is TGTGCCAGCAGCCCTACACGTCCCGGGGCTCAAGAGACCCAGTACTTC. V gene TRBV11-2 combines with J gene TRBJ2-5, with D tentatively TRBD1 or TRBD2 (5 bases each). The CDR3 sequence is 16 residues long. V shed 5 bases and J shed 2 bases, with 18 bases lying between them. CDR1 and CDR2 (germline): SGHAT, FQNNGV.

V and J are TRBV6-1 and TRBJ1-1; a weak D match, TRBD1 (5 bases). Germline V gene lookup returns CDR1 MNHNS and CDR2 SASEGT. V gave up 5 bases and J gave up 11 bases, with 21 bases separating them. This CDR3 has 14 amino acids. The chain's CDR3 is CASSLDYTGPEAFF. The CDR3 nucleotides are TGTGCCAGCAGTCTTGACTATACGGGACCCGAGGCTTTCTTT.

The V call is TRBV5-1, the J call TRBJ2-1, with 12 bases aligning to TRBD2. In germline, CDR1 is SGHRS, CDR2 YFSETQ. Losses at the gene ends were 2 bases for V and 5 bases for J; bases not matched to a gene: 8. The CDR3 has 17 residues. The CDR3 DNA is TGCGCCAGCAGCTTTGGACTAGCGGGGAAACCTGACAATGAGCAGTTCTTC. Its translation: CASSFGLAGKPDNEQFF.

This clonotype was counted between two and nine times. The V gene is TRBV14, the J gene TRBJ2-7; TRBD2 might be the D (6 bases). Trimming took off 0 bases at V and 5 bases at J, with 11 bases between the two ends. CDR1 and CDR2 (germline): SGHDN, FVKESK. The length of the CDR3 is 14 residues. CDR3 sequence: CASSQDAWGDEQYF. The CDR3 DNA is TGTGCCAGCAGCCAAGACGCATGGGGGGACGAGCAGTACTTC.

This clonotype was detected only a few times. This rearrangement joins TRBV7-3 to TRBJ2-5; TRBD2 might be the D (6 bases). The CDR3 loop spans 14 amino acids. Trimming shortened V by 4 bases and J by 5 bases, and 14 bases separated the two germline ends. Germline CDR1 is SGHTA and CDR2 is FQGTGA. For the CDR3, the DNA is TGTGCCAGCAGCTCGGGACTTAATGAGGAGACCCAGTACTTC. Translation gives CASSSGLNEETQYF. Variable domain in full (rest from reference TRBV7-3 and TRBJ2-5): GAGVSQTPSNKVTEKGKYVELRCDPISGHTALYWYRQSLGQGPEFLIYFQGTGAADDSGLPNDRFFAVRPEGSVSTLKIQRTERGDSAVYLCASSSGLNEETQYFGPGTRLLVL.

There are a few counts of this clonotype. The J gene is TRBJ1-6, the V gene TRBV4-1; D call uncertain. Germline CDR1 MGHRA, CDR2 YSYEKL. This CDR3 has 16 amino acids. Trimming cost V 5 bases and J 0 bases, with 11 bases left between them. This CDR3 reads CASSNDGSSYNSPLHF. The DNA of the CDR3 is TGCGCCAGCAGCAACGACGGAAGCTCCTATAATTCACCCCTCCACTTT.

This chain links TRBV12-3 or TRBV12-4 with TRBJ2-7, with TRBD2 matching 10 bases. CDR3 length: 18 residues. Trimming removed 4 bases from V and 2 bases from J; junction bases left unmatched: 14. The CDR3 nucleotides read TGTGCCAGCAGTTCTCCCGGGACTAGCGTGAGGATTACCTACGAGCAGTACTTC. Translated: CASSSPGTSVRITYEQYF.

This chain links TRBV5-4 with TRBJ1-1, with 8 nucleotides matching TRBD1. With V trimmed by 5 bases and J by 3 bases, 15 bases remained unmatched. Germline V gene lookup returns CDR1 SGHNT and CDR2 YYREEE (reference sequence). The CDR3 length is 17 residues. The CDR3: CASSYPGQEVADTEAFF. In nucleotides, the CDR3 is TGTGCCAGCAGTTACCCGGGACAGGAGGTGGCAGACACTGAAGCTTTCTTT. The complete variable domain, with remaining parts taken from reference TRBV5-4 and TRBJ1-1, reads ETGVTQSPTHLIKTRGQQVTLRCSSQSGHNTVSWYQQALGQGPQFIFQYYREEENGRGNFPPRFSGLQFPNYSSELNVNALELDDSALYLCASSYPGQEVADTEAFFGQGTRLTVV.

This clonotype was counted between two and nine times. The CDR3 sequence is CASRRDLTTLGGQFF. The CDR3 nucleotides are TGTGCCAGCAGGCGGGACCTAACAACGCTTGGGGGGCAGTTCTTC. The chain has TRBV7-9 and TRBJ2-1; D is possibly TRBD2 (6 bases). From germline, CDR1 is SEHNR and CDR2 FQNEAQ (reference sequence). The CDR3 sequence is 15 residues long. Trimming pared 6 bases from V and 12 bases from J, leaving 24 bases between.

This clonotype was counted between two and nine times. V is TRBV12-3 or TRBV12-4 and J is TRBJ2-7; D unresolved. The CDR3 has 15 residues. V lost 0 bases, J lost 2 bases, and 11 bases lay in between. CDR3 loop: CASSLALPGTYEQYF. The CDR3 coding sequence is TGTGCCAGCAGTTTAGCCCTCCCGGGTACCTACGAGCAGTACTTC.

A single count supports this clonotype. The CDR3 sequence: CSAWRAGTSNQPQHF. The CDR3 nucleotides are TGCAGTGCTTGGCGGGCGGGGACTAGCAATCAGCCCCAGCATTTT. The chain recombines TRBV20-1 with TRBJ1-5; tentative D call: TRBD1 (5 bases). CDR3 length: 15 residues. Trimming took 5 bases from V and 0 from J, leaving 14 bases between them. Germline V gene sequence: CDR1 DFQATT, CDR2 SNEGSKA (reference sequence).

The sample holds many counts of this clonotype. V is TRBV20-1 and J is TRBJ2-1; D remains unclear. With 2 bases removed from V and 8 bases from J, the gap between germline ends came to 10 bases. The CDR3 length is 12 residues. Germline loops: CDR1 DFQATT, CDR2 SNEGSKA (reference sequence). The CDR3 bases are TGCAGTGCTAGATCCATTAATGATGAGCAGTTCTTC. Its protein product is CSARSINDEQFF.